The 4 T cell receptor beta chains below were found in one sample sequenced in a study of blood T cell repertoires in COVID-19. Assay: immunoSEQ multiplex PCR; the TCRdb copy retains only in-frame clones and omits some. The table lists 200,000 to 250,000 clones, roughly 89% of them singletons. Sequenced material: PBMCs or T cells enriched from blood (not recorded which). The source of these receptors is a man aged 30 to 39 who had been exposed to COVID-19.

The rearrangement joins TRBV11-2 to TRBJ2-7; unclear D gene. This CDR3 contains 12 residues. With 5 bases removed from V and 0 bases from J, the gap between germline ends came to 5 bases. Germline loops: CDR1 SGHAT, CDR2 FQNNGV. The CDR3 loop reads CASSRSSYEQYF. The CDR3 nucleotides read TGTGCCAGCAGCCGTTCCTCCTACGAGCAGTACTTC.

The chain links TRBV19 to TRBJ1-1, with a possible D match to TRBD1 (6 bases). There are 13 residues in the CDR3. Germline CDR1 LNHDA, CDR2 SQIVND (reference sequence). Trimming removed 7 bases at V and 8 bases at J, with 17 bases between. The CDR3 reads CASKGPGQLEAFF. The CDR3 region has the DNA TGTGCCAGTAAAGGCCCCGGACAGCTAGAAGCTTTCTTT.

The CDR3 reads CASSASGDGELFF. As DNA, the CDR3 is TGTGCCAGCAGCGCCAGCGGGGACGGGGAGCTGTTTTTT. V usage is TRBV9 and J usage is TRBJ2-2, with 7 bases aligning to TRBD2. The CDR3 is 13 residues long. CDR1 and CDR2 (germline): SGDLS, YYNGEE. The ends lost 3 bases at V and 7 bases at J; junction bases unmatched: 3.

The CDR3 DNA reads as TGTGCCAGTAGTATAGGTGCAGGGGGTACTGAAAAACTGTTTTTT. It encodes CASSIGAGGTEKLFF. The gene calls are TRBV19 and TRBJ1-4, with 7 bases identical to TRBD1. Looked up from germline, CDR1 is LNHDA and CDR2 is SQIVND (reference sequence). V was clipped by 1 base and J by 7 bases; unmatched bases: 6. The CDR3 extends over 15 amino acids.